This passage covers 16 T cell receptor beta chains from one sample sequenced in a study of vaccination and CD4 T cells after COVID-19. Cultured CD4+ T cells had their DNA profiled by the Oncomine TCR Beta short-read assay. One entry per CDR3 protein, called by TCRdb with MiXCR from the PCR reads. The table shows about 6,600 distinct CDR3 sequences, with under 55% occurring only once. Their recognized antigens are unknown. Treatment given: roughly 11-day PBMC culture with coronavirus spike peptide pools or control peptides (ViraFEST assay). Ahead of the COVID-19 pandemic (2011-2018), the CD4+ T cells of the unexposed donor were collected. The sample taken for sequencing was CD4+ T cells from blood, cultured in vitro. The receptor source for this set is a human donor in good health.

The table lists this clonotype with a few counts. This chain connects TRBV20-1 to TRBJ1-4, with D possibly being TRBD1 (6 bases). CDR3 length equals 13 residues. The germline V gene has CDR1 DFQATT and CDR2 SNEGSKA (reference sequence). The V and J ends lost 5 bases and 7 bases respectively, with 14 bases between them. DNA for the CDR3: TGCAGTGCTGCGCTAGGGGGTAGTGAAAAACTGTTTTTT. Translated: CSAALGGSEKLFF.

V and J are TRBV28 and TRBJ1-2; a weak D match, TRBD1 (6 bases). V lost 6 bases and J lost 6, with 17 bases in between. Germline CDR1 MDHEN, CDR2 SYDVKM. The CDR3 runs to 14 residues. CDR3: CASSEALKGDGYTF. The CDR3 bases are TGTGCCAGCAGCGAGGCACTAAAGGGGGATGGCTACACCTTC.

This clonotype came up a few times. The chain joins TRBV6-1 to TRBJ2-1, with D uncertain. In germline, CDR1 is MNHNS, CDR2 SASEGT. The CDR3 sequence is 14 residues long. V shed 6 bases and J shed 10 bases, with 19 bases lying between them. CDR3 in DNA: TGTGCCAGCAGAAAACGCCCGACGGGCCACGAGCAGTTCTTC. Translation: CASRKRPTGHEQFF.

The table lists this clonotype with a count of one. This chain links TRBV7-8 with TRBJ1-5; TRBD1 might be the D (5 bases). The V gene lost 2 bases and the J gene lost 6 bases, with 11 bases spanning the gap. The germline CDR1 and CDR2 sequences are SGHVS and FQNEAQ. The CDR3 is 14 residues long. The CDR3 DNA sequence: TGTGCCAGCAGCTTAAACAACCAGGGTCAGCCCCAGCATTTT. Translating it yields CASSLNNQGQPQHF.

The chain carries TRBV12-3 or TRBV12-4 and TRBJ1-6; D gene ambiguous. Trimming removed 1 base at V and 9 bases at J, with 16 bases between. The length of the CDR3 is 16 residues. The CDR3 nucleotides are TGTGCCAGCAGTTTAGGCGCCCGGAGGGTTTCTTCACCCCTCCACTTT. Residues: CASSLGARRVSSPLHF.

This clonotype was seen only a few times. This rearrangement joins TRBV7-8 to TRBJ2-3; D is ambiguous. The V gene lost 2 bases and the J gene lost 7 bases, with 7 bases spanning the gap. This CDR3 is built from 12 residues. The germline V gene encodes CDR1 SGHVS and CDR2 FQNEAQ. The CDR3 bases are TGTGCCAGCAGCTTAAATGGAAATACGCAGTATTTT. Translated, it gives CASSLNGNTQYF.

The gene calls are TRBV7-2 and TRBJ2-7; D is perhaps TRBD2 (5 bases). V was clipped by 5 bases and J by 0 bases, with 17 bases between them. CDR3 length: 16 amino acids. Germline CDR1 and CDR2: SGHTA and FQGNSA. CDR3 loop: CASSPSEAASSYEQYF. The CDR3 DNA is TGTGCCAGCAGCCCTTCTGAAGCGGCTAGCTCCTACGAGCAGTACTTC.

This clonotype came up a few times. The gene calls are TRBV2 and TRBJ2-2, with TRBD1 matching 7 bases. The CDR3 consists of 15 residues. The V gene's germline CDR1 is SNHLY and CDR2 FYNNEI. V was clipped by 5 bases and J by 3 bases; unmatched bases: 6. The CDR3 region has the DNA TGTGCCAGCAGTCAAACAGGGGTTTACACCGGGGAGCTGTTTTTT. It codes for CASSQTGVYTGELFF.

The chain employs TRBV29-1 and TRBJ1-1, with D possibly matching TRBD1 (5 bases). This CDR3 spans 14 amino acids. CDR1 and CDR2 (germline): SQVTM, ANQGSEA. Trimming removed 7 bases at V and 5 bases at J, with 20 bases between. This CDR3 is CSAAGPGQGTEAFF. CDR3 sequence (DNA): TGCAGCGCCGCAGGTCCAGGGCAAGGGACTGAAGCTTTCTTT.

This chain uses TRBV20-1 with TRBJ2-7, with D tentatively TRBD1 (5 bases). The CDR3 totals 15 residues. Germline CDR1 and CDR2: DFQATT and SNEGSKA (reference sequence). Between the trimmed V and J ends, which lost 1 base and 0 bases, there was a span of 13 bases. CDR3 nucleotide sequence: TGCAGTGCTAGAGGTTCAGGGATAAGCTCCTACGAGCAGTACTTC. Translation: CSARGSGISSYEQYF.

The chain links TRBV10-3 to TRBJ2-3, with D unclear. This CDR3 has 15 amino acids. Per germline, CDR1 ENHRY and CDR2 SYGVKD. Trimming left V 3 bases short and J 0 bases short, with 10 bases between. The CDR3 DNA reads TGTGCCATCAGTGACCAACCGACTAGCACAGATACGCAGTATTTT. Translating gives CAISDQPTSTDTQYF.

The J gene is TRBJ1-2, the V gene TRBV11-2, with 9 nucleotides matching TRBD1. The CDR3 sequence is 15 residues long. The V and J ends lost 4 bases and 6 bases, in that order; junction bases with no gene match: 9. The germline V gene has CDR1 SGHAT and CDR2 FQNNGV. This chain's CDR3 is CASSSDTRDRDGYTF. Written as DNA, the CDR3 is TGTGCCAGCAGCTCCGACACCCGGGACAGGGATGGCTACACCTTC.

The chain carries TRBV19 and TRBJ2-1; D may correspond to TRBD1 or TRBD2 (5 bases each). CDR3 length equals 11 residues. Deletions cut 10 bases from V and 13 bases from J, with 17 bases between. Per the germline V gene, CDR1 is LNHDA and CDR2 is SQIVND (reference sequence). The CDR3 DNA sequence: TGTGCCACCCAACCCCCCGGGGCTCAGTTCTTC. The encoded protein is CATQPPGAQFF.

The V gene is TRBV19, the J gene TRBJ1-1; 7 nucleotides line up with TRBD1. The germline V gene encodes CDR1 LNHDA and CDR2 SQIVND (reference sequence). V shed 3 bases, J shed 7 bases, and the junction held 8 bases outside the gene matches. The CDR3 spans 14 residues. CDR3 nucleotides: TGTGCCAGTAGTATGCAACAGGGGATGGGTGAAGCTTTCTTT. It specifies CASSMQQGMGEAFF.

This sequence joins TRBV5-4 and TRBJ1-3; perhaps TRBD1 as D (6 bases). V shed 7 bases and J shed 0 bases, with 14 bases lying between them. The CDR3 spans 15 residues. Looked up from germline, CDR1 is SGHNT and CDR2 is YYREEE (reference sequence). Here the CDR3 reads CASGTGALSGNTIYF. The CDR3 DNA follows: TGTGCCAGCGGGACGGGGGCTCTCTCTGGAAACACCATATATTTT.

This clonotype has a handful of counts. The V and J genes are TRBV2 and TRBJ2-2; no definite D call. This CDR3 is built from 12 residues. Germline V gene lookup returns CDR1 SNHLY and CDR2 FYNNEI. Trimming stripped 10 bases from V and 5 bases from J, with 11 bases between. The CDR3 region has the DNA TGTGCCATCGACACGAGAACCGGGGAGCTGTTTTTT. This translates into CAIDTRTGELFF.